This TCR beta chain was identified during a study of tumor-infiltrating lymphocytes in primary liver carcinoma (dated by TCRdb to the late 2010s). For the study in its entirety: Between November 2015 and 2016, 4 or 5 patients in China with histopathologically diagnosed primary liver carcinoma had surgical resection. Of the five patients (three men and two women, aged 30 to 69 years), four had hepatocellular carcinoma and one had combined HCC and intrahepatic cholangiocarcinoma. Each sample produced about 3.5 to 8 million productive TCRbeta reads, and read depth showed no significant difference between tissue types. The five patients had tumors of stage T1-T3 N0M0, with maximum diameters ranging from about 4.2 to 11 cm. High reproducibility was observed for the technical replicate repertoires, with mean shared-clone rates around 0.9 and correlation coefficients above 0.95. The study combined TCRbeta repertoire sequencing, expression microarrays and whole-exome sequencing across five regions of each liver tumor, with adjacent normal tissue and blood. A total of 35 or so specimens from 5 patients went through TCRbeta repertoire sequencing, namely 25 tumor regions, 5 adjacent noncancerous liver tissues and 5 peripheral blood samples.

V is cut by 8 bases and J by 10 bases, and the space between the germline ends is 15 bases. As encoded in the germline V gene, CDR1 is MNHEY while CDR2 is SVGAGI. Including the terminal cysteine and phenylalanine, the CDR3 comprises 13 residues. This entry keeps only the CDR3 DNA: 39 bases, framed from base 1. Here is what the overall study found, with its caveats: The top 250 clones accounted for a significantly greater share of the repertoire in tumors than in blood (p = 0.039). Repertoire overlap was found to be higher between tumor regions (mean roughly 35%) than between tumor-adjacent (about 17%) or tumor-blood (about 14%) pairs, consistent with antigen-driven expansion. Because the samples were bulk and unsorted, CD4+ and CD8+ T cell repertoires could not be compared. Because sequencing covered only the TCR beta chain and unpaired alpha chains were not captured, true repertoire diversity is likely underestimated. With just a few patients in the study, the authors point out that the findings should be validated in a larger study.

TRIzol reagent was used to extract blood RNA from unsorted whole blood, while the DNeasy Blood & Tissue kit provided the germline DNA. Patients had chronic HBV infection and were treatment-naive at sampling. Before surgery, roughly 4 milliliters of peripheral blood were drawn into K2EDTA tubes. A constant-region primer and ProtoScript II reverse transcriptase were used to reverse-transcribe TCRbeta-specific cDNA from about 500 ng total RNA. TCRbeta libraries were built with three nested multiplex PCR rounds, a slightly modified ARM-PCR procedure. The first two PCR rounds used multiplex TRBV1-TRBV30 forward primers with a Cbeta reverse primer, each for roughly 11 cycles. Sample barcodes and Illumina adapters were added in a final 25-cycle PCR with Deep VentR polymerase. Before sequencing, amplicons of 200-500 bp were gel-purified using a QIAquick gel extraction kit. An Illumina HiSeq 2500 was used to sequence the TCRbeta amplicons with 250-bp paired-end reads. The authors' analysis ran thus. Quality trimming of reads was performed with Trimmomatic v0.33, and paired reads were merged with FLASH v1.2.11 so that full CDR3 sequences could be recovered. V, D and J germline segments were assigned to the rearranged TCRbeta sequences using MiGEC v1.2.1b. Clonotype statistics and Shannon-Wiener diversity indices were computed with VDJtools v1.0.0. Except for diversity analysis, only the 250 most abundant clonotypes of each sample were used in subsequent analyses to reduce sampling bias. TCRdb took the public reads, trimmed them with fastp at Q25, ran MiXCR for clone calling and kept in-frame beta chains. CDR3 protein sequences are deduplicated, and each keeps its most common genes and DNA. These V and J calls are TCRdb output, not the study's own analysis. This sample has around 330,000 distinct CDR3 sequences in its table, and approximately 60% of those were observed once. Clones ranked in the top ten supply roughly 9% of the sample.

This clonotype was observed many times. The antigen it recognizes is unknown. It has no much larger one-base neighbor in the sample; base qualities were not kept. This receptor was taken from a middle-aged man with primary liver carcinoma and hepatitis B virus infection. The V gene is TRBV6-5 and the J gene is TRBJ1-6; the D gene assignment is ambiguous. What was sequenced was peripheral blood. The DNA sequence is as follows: TGTGCCAGCGGTCAATTCGTCGTCTCACCCCTCCACTTT. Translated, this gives CASGQFVVSPLHF.